The 20 T cell receptor beta chains in this list originate from one sample, sequenced in a study of Graves' ophthalmopathy and Graves' hyperthyroidism. RNA transcripts provided the template for amplifying TCR beta CDR3 regions. First-round RT-PCR employed HTBI primers, with a second-round multiplex PCR after it. A single record per CDR3 protein comes from TCRdb applying MiXCR to the multiplex PCR reads. The repertoire holds approximately 1.2 million distinct CDR3 sequences, with about 38% as singletons. Specimen: peripheral blood or thyroid tissue (not recorded which). These TCRs come from an adult man with Graves' hyperthyroidism.

This clonotype was counted ten times or more. The V call is TRBV19, the J call TRBJ2-7, with D perhaps TRBD1 (6 bases). The V gene lost 5 bases and the J gene lost 1 base, with 12 bases spanning the gap. The CDR3 runs to 14 residues. The germline V gene has CDR1 LNHDA and CDR2 SQIVND (reference sequence). The CDR3 bases are TGTGCCAGTAGTCCGTCACAGGGATCCTACGAGCAGTACTTC. Amino acid sequence: CASSPSQGSYEQYF. Looking up the rest from reference TRBV19 and TRBJ2-7 gives the full variable domain: DGGITQSPKYLFRKEGQNVTLSCEQNLNHDAMYWYRQDPGQGLRLIYYSQIVNDFQKGDIAEGYSVSREKKESFPLTVTSAQKNPTAFYLCASSPSQGSYEQYFGPGTRLTVT.

The gene calls are TRBV7-9 and TRBJ1-1, with D tentatively TRBD1 (5 bases). The germline gives CDR1 SEHNR, CDR2 FQNEAQ (reference sequence). The CDR3 is made up of 14 amino acids. V gave up 5 bases and J gave up 8 bases, with 18 bases separating them. The DNA of the CDR3 is TGTGCCAGCAGCGTGGGGCATCTTGGGGGAGAAGCTTTCTTT. It specifies CASSVGHLGGEAFF.

The chain couples TRBV9 to TRBJ2-7; 9 nucleotides agree with TRBD2. V trimming: 4 bases; J trimming: 6 bases; junction bases outside the gene matches: 5. The CDR3 has 13 residues. CDR1 is SGDLS and CDR2 is YYNGEE in the germline V gene. CDR3 sequence reads: CASSPGLATEQYF. CDR3 DNA: TGTGCCAGCAGCCCGGGACTAGCCACCGAGCAGTACTTC.

Only a few counts were recorded for this clonotype. This chain uses TRBV5-8 with TRBJ1-1, with TRBD1 matching over 9 bases. Germline loops: CDR1 SGHTS, CDR2 YDEGEE. V was clipped by 5 bases and J by 7 bases; unmatched bases: 9. The CDR3 is 14 amino acids. Here the CDR3 DNA reads TGTGCCAGCAGTTCCGGGACAGGGCGGCTTGAAGCTTTCTTT. This gives the protein CASSSGTGRLEAFF.

This clonotype appeared many times. J is TRBJ2-7 and V is TRBV29-1, with D possibly called TRBD1 or TRBD2 (5 bases each). The CDR3 extends over 13 amino acids. CDR1 SQVTM and CDR2 ANQGSEA come from the germline V gene. The V end lost 7 bases, the J end lost 3 bases, and 16 bases lay between the germline ends. The CDR3 DNA follows: TGCAGCGCCCAGGGAGTAGGAGGCTACGAGCAGTACTTC. Its protein is CSAQGVGGYEQYF.

This chain connects TRBV2 to TRBJ2-6; 10 bases match TRBD1. This CDR3 contains 16 residues. Trimming at V came to 3 bases and at J to 2 bases, leaving 1 base not matched to a gene. Germline V gives CDR1 SNHLY, CDR2 FYNNEI. The DNA for the CDR3 is TGTGCCAGCAGTGATGGGACAGGGGCTGGGGCCAACGTCCTGACTTTC. Translating gives CASSDGTGAGANVLTF.

This clonotype was seen at least ten times. V usage is TRBV19 and J usage is TRBJ2-2; D not certain. CDR3 length equals 15 residues. In germline, CDR1 is LNHDA, CDR2 SQIVND (reference sequence). Deletions cut 7 bases from V and 4 bases from J, with 16 bases between. The CDR3 region has the DNA TGTGCCAGTAAAGTGACAACAACATTCACCGGGGAGCTGTTTTTT. Translation gives CASKVTTTFTGELFF.

In this sample, this clonotype turned up many times. V and J are TRBV7-9 and TRBJ1-2; TRBD1 agrees at 7 bases. J lost 4 bases, V lost 4 bases, and 6 bases had no gene match. The CDR3 has 14 residues. Germline lookup yields CDR1 SEHNR and CDR2 FQNEAQ (reference sequence). In DNA form, the CDR3 reads TGTGCCAGCAGCTCGACAGGGAGATCCTATGGCTACACCTTC. Protein product: CASSSTGRSYGYTF.

V and J are TRBV10-3 and TRBJ2-7; 7 positions agree with TRBD2. Germline-derived CDR1 and CDR2 are ENHRY and SYGVKD. V shed 10 bases, J shed 3 bases, and the junction held 15 bases outside the gene matches. The CDR3 spans 15 residues. CDR3 sequence (DNA): TGTGCCAGCAGCCAAGACACTAGCGCCTTCTACGAGCAGTACTTC. Residues: CASSQDTSAFYEQYF.

This clonotype occurred many times. This chain connects TRBV24-1 to TRBJ2-5; 9 positions match TRBD1. Germline V gene sequence: CDR1 KGHDR, CDR2 SFDVKD. CDR3 length equals 14 residues. Germline trimming cut 3 bases from V and 5 bases from J; bases unmatched to any gene: 3. Here the CDR3 reads CATSDGTGTETQYF. The CDR3 DNA is TGTGCCACCAGTGATGGGACAGGGACGGAGACCCAGTACTTC.

At least ten counts were recorded for this clonotype. The chain joins TRBV4-3 to TRBJ1-1; 7 positions match TRBD1. Looked up from germline, CDR1 is LGHNA and CDR2 is YSLEER. Germline trimming cut 1 base from V and 1 base from J; bases unmatched to any gene: 3. There are 15 residues in the CDR3. CDR3 coding DNA: TGCGCCAGCAGCCAAGTTGCAGGGGGGAACACTGAAGCTTTCTTT. This codes for CASSQVAGGNTEAFF.

The DNA for the CDR3 is TGCGCCAGCAGACACTCAGGGACAGGGGCCGTCTACGAGCAGTACTTC. Translation: CASRHSGTGAVYEQYF. V gene TRBV5-1 combines with J gene TRBJ2-7, with TRBD1 matching 10 bases. CDR3 length equals 16 residues. The germline gives CDR1 SGHRS, CDR2 YFSETQ. Germline trimming cut 5 bases from V and 3 bases from J; bases unmatched to any gene: 11.

The rearrangement joins TRBV7-9 to TRBJ2-5; 7 bases are shared with TRBD1. V lost 8 bases and J lost 2; bases outside the gene matches: 11. Germline CDR1 SEHNR, CDR2 FQNEAQ (reference sequence). The CDR3 covers 15 residues. CDR3 DNA sequence: TGTGCCAGCCCCGAGACAGGGACGTGGCAAGAGACCCAGTACTTC. Translation: CASPETGTWQETQYF. Full variable domain (outside the CDR3, taken from reference TRBV7-9 and TRBJ2-5): DTGVSQNPRHKITKRGQNVTFRCDPISEHNRLYWYRQTLGQGPEFLTYFQNEAQLEKSRLLSDRFSAERPKGSFSTLEIQRTEQGDSAMYLCASPETGTWQETQYFGPGTRLLVL.

This clonotype was detected many times. The chain employs TRBV10-3 and TRBJ2-7, with 7 bases that match TRBD2. The CDR3 has 15 amino acids. Losses at the gene ends were 6 bases for V and 1 base for J; bases not matched to a gene: 9. Germline V gives CDR1 ENHRY, CDR2 SYGVKD. CDR3 in amino acids: CAIRGEAGTSYEQYF. The CDR3 region has the DNA TGTGCCATCAGAGGGGAAGCGGGGACTTCCTACGAGCAGTACTTC.

The CDR3 nucleotides are TGTGCCAGCAGGGACAGGGGGATTGTCGGGGAGCTGTTTTTT. Translation: CASRDRGIVGELFF. The V call is TRBV6-6, the J call TRBJ2-2; the match to TRBD1 covers 10 bases. There are 14 residues in the CDR3. Trimming removed 6 bases from V and 7 bases from J; junction bases left unmatched: 5. The V gene's germline CDR1 is MNHNY and CDR2 SVGAGI (reference sequence).

Details on this clonotype: A much larger clonotype is one base distant, so this may be a read error. The CDR3: CASSVATELYEQYF. The CDR3, as DNA: TGTGCCAGCAGCGTAGCGACGGAACTCTACGAGCAGTACTTC. The chain employs TRBV9 and TRBJ2-7; D unclear. CDR1 is SGDLS, CDR2 YYNGEE, per germline. V shed 0 bases and J shed 3 bases, with 10 bases lying between them. CDR3 size: 14 residues.

The chain joins TRBV5-6 to TRBJ1-1, with D unresolved. Germline CDR1 SGHDT, CDR2 YYEEEE. V was trimmed by 2 bases and J by 3 bases, leaving 14 bases between them. There are 15 residues in the CDR3. CDR3 protein: CASSFTGVKYTEAFF. The CDR3 coding sequence is TGTGCCAGCAGCTTCACCGGGGTTAAGTACACTGAAGCTTTCTTT.

The chain carries TRBV25-1 and TRBJ1-1; D is perhaps TRBD1 (5 bases). CDR3 length equals 17 residues. Trimming left V 7 bases short and J 1 base short, with 22 bases between. Germline V gene sequence: CDR1 MGHDK, CDR2 SYGVNS. CDR3 nucleotides: TGTGCCAGCACCGAGGGGTCAGTTTTTGGAGGGAACACTGAAGCTTTCTTT. Translating it yields CASTEGSVFGGNTEAFF. The full variable domain, its missing parts supplied by reference TRBV25-1 and TRBJ1-1, is EADIYQTPRYLVIGTGKKITLECSQTMGHDKMYWYQQDPGMELHLIHYSYGVNSTEKGDLSSESTVSRIRTEHFPLTLESARPSHTSQYLCASTEGSVFGGNTEAFFGQGTRLTVV.

This clonotype was seen a few times. A much larger clone differs from this one at a single base, so this may be a read error. This chain joins TRBV10-1 and TRBJ2-6; TRBD2 might be the D (6 bases). Trimming pared 5 bases from V and 0 bases from J, leaving 17 bases between. CDR1 is WNHNN and CDR2 is SYGVQD in the germline V gene (reference sequence). This CDR3 is built from 18 residues. The DNA of the CDR3 is TGCGCCAGCAGTCCGGGGCGGGGCCTTCACTCTGGGGCCAACGTCCTGACTTTC. It encodes CASSPGRGLHSGANVLTF.

V gene TRBV7-8 combines with J gene TRBJ2-7, with D possibly being TRBD1 (6 bases). The CDR3 loop spans 15 amino acids. CDR1 SGHVS and CDR2 FQNEAQ come from the germline V gene. Trimming cost V 6 bases and J 2 bases, with 17 bases left between them. The CDR3 here is CASSAYRAGTYEQYF. CDR3 nucleotides: TGTGCCAGCAGTGCGTACAGGGCTGGGACCTACGAGCAGTACTTC.